This T cell receptor beta chain originates from a study of cytomegalovirus exposure and HLA in healthy donors. The CDR3 runs 14 residues. Germline V CDR1 and CDR2: SEHNR, FQNEAQ (reference sequence). Between the trimmed V and J ends, which lost 5 bases and 5 bases, there was a span of 15 bases. The PCR was carried out with 60 Vbeta primers and 13 Jbeta primers. Only in-frame clones appear in the TCRdb table, and some are missing; sequencing was by immunoSEQ multiplex PCR. In the table there are some 87,000 clones, around 78% of which are singletons. The sequence was obtained from a man younger than 35 in good health and CMV-seropositive. This chain uses TRBV7-9 with TRBJ2-5; weak D call: TRBD2 (5 bases). Material for sequencing was PBMCs. The CDR3 spells CASSRTLGGETQYF. The DNA for the CDR3 is TGTGCCAGCAGCCGAACTCTAGGCGGGGAGACCCAGTACTTC.